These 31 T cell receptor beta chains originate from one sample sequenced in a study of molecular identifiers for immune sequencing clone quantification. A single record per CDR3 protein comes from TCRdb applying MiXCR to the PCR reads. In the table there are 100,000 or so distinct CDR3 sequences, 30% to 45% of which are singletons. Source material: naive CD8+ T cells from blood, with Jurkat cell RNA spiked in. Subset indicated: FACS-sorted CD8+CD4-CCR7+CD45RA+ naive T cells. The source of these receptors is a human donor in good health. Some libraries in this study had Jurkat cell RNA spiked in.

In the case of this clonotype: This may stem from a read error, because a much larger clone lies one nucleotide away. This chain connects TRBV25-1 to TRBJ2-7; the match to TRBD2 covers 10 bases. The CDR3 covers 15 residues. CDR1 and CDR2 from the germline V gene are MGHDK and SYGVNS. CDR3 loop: CASGERTSGSYEQYF. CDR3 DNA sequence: TGTGCCAGCGGTGAGCGGACTAGCGGCTCCTACGAGCAGTACTTC.

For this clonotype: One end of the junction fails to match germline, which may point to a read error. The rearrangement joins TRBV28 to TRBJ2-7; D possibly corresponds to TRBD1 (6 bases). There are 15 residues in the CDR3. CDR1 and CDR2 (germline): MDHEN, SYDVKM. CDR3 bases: TGTGCCAGCAGTCCCCTCCGGGACACTCCCTACGGGCAGTACTTC. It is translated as CASSPLRDTPYGQYF.

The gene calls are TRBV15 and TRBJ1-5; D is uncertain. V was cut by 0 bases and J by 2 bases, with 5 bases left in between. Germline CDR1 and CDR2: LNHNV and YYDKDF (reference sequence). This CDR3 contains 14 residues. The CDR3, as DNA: TGTGCCACCAGCAGAGATGCGGGCAATCAGCCCCAGCATTTT. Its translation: CATSRDAGNQPQHF.

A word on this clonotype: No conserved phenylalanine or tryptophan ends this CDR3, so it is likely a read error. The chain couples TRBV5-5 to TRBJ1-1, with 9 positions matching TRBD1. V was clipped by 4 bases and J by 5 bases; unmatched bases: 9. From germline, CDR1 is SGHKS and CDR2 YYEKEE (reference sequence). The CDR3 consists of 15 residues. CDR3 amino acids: CASSIYRGPRTEAFL. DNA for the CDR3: TGTGCCAGCAGCATCTACAGGGGGCCGAGGACTGAAGCTTTCTTA.

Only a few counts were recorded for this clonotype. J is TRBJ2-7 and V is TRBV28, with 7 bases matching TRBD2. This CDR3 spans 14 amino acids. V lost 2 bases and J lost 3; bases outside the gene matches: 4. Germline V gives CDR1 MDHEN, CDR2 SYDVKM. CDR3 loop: CASSLGGDYYEQYF. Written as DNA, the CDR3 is TGTGCCAGCAGTTTAGGCGGGGACTACTACGAGCAGTACTTC.

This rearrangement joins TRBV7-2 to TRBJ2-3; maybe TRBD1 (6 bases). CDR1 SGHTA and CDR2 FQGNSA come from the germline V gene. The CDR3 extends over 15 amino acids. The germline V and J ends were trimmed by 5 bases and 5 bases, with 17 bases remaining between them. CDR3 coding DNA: TGTGCCAGCAGCCCAATGACAGGTGTGGAAGATACGCAGTATTTT. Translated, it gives CASSPMTGVEDTQYF.

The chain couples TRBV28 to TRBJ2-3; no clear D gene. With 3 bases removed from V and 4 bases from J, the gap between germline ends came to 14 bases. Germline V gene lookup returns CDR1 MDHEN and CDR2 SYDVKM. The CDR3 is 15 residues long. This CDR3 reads CASSFGNLGPDTQYF. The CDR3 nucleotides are TGTGCCAGCAGTTTCGGAAATCTCGGGCCAGATACGCAGTATTTT.

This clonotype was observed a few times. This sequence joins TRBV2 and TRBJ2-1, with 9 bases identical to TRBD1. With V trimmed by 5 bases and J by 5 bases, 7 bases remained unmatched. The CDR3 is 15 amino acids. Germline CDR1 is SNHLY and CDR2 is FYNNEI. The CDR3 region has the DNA TGTGCCAGCAGTCCCCCGGGACAGGGACACAATGAGCAGTTCTTC. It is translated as CASSPPGQGHNEQFF.

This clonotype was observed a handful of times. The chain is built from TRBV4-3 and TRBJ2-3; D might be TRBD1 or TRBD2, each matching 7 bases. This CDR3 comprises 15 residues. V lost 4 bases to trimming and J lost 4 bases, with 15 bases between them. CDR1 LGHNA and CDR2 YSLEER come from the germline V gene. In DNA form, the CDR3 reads TGCGCCAGCAGCCTGGGCAGGGGGGGCGCAGATACGCAGTATTTT. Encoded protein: CASSLGRGGADTQYF.

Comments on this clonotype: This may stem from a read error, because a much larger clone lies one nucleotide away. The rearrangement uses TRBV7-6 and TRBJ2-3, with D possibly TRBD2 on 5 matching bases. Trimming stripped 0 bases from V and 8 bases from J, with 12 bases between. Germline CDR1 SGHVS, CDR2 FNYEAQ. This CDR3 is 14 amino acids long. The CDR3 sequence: CASSLAGVKGTQYF. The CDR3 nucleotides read TGTGCCAGCAGCTTAGCGGGAGTCAAAGGTACGCAGTATTTT.

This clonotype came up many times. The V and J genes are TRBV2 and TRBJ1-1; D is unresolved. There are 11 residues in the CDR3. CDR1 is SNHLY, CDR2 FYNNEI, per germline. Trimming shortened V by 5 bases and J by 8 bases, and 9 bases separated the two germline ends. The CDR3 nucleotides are TGTGCCAGCAGTCCCCGTGGGGAAGCTTTCTTT. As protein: CASSPRGEAFF.

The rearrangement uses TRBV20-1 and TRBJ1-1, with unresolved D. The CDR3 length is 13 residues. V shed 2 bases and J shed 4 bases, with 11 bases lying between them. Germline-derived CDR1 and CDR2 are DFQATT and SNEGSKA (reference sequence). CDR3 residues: CSARSVYTTEAFF. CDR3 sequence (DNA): TGCAGTGCTAGATCGGTCTACACCACTGAAGCTTTCTTT.

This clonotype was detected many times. The CDR3: CASSDRQQETQYF. The CDR3 DNA follows: TGCGCCAGCAGCGATCGACAGCAAGAGACCCAGTACTTC. The V gene is TRBV10-1, the J gene TRBJ2-5; possibly TRBD1 for D (5 bases). The CDR3 extends over 13 amino acids. V lost 6 bases and J lost 2, with 10 bases in between. Germline assignment: CDR1 WNHNN and CDR2 SYGVQD (reference sequence).

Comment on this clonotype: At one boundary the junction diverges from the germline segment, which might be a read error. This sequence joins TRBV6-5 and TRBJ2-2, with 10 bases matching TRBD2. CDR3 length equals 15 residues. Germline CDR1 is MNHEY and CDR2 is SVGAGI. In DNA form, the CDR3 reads TGTGCCAGCAGCTATCTAGCGGGAGTAGCCGGGGAGCTGGTTTTT. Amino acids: CASSYLAGVAGELVF.

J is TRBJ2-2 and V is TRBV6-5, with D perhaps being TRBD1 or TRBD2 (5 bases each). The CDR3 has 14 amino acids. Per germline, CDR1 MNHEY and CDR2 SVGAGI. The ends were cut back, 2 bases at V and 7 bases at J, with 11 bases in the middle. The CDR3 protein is CASSYVTRGGELFF. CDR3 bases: TGTGCCAGCAGTTACGTTACTAGGGGCGGGGAGCTGTTTTTT.

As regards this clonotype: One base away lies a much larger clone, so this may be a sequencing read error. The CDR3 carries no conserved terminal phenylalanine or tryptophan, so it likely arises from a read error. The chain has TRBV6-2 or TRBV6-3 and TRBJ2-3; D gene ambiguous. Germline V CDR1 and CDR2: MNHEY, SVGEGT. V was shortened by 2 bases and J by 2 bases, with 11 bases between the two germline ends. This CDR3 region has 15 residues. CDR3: CASSYRRRSTDTQYL. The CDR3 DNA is TGTGCCAGCAGTTACAGACGAAGGTCCACAGATACGCAGTATCTT.

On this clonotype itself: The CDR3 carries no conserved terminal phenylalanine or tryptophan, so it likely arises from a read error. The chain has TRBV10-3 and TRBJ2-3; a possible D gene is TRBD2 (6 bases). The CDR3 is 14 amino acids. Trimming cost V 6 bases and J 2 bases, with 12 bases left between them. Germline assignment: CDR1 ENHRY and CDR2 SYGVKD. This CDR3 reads CAIREAGLTDTQYY. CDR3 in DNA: TGTGCCATCAGAGAAGCGGGCCTCACAGATACGCAGTATTAT.

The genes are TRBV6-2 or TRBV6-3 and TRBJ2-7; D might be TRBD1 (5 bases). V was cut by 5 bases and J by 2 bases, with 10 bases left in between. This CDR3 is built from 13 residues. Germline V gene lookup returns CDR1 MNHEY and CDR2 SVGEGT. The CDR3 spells CASSDWTTYEQYF. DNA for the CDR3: TGTGCCAGCAGTGATTGGACAACCTACGAGCAGTACTTC.

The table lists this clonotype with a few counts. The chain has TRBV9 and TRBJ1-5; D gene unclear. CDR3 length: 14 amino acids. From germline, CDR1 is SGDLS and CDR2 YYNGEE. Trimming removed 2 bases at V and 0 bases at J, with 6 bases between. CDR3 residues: CASSVDGSNQPQHF. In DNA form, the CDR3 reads TGTGCCAGCAGCGTGGACGGTAGCAATCAGCCCCAGCATTTT. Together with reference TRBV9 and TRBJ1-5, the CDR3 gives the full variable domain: DSGVTQTPKHLITATGQRVTLRCSPRSGDLSVYWYQQSLDQGLQFLIQYYNGEERAKGNILERFSAQQFPDLHSELNLSSLELGDSALYFCASSVDGSNQPQHFGDGTRLSIL.

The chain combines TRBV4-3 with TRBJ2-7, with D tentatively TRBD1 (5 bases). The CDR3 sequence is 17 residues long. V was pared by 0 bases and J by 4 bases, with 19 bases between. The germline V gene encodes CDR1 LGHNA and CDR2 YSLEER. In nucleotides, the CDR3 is TGCGCCAGCAGCCAAGAAGGGGTGGGCCCCGGTTTTTACGAGCAGTACTTC. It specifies CASSQEGVGPGFYEQYF.

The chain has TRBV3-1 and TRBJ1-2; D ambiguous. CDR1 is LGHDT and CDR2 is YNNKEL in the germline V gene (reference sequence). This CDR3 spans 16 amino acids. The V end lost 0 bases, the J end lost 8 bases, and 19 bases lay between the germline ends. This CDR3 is CASSQEGGGMVGGYTF. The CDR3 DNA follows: TGTGCCAGCAGCCAAGAGGGAGGAGGGATGGTTGGAGGCTACACCTTC.

The chain's CDR3 is CASSPNLAAYHSGANVLTF. The CDR3 coding sequence is TGTGCCAGCAGCCCAAATCTAGCGGCTTATCACTCTGGGGCCAACGTCCTGACTTTC. V is TRBV2 and J is TRBJ2-6; 7 bases fit TRBD2. Germline V CDR1 and CDR2: SNHLY, FYNNEI. CDR3 length: 19 residues. The V segment lost 6 bases and the J segment 0 bases; nucleotides outside the gene matches: 14.

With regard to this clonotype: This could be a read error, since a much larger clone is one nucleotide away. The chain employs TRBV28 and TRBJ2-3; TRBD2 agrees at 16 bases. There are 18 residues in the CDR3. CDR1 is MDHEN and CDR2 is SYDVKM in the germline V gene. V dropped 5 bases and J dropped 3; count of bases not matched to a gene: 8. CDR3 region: CASSVYPGLAGGTDTQYF. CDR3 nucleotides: TGTGCCAGCAGTGTATACCCGGGACTAGCGGGAGGGACAGATACGCAGTATTTT.

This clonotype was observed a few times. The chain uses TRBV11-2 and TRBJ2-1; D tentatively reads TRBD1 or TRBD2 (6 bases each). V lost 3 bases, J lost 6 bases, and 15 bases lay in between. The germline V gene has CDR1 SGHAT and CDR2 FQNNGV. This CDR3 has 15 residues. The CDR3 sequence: CASSLAPGASNEQFF. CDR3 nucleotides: TGTGCCAGCAGCTTGGCCCCGGGGGCGTCCAATGAGCAGTTCTTC.

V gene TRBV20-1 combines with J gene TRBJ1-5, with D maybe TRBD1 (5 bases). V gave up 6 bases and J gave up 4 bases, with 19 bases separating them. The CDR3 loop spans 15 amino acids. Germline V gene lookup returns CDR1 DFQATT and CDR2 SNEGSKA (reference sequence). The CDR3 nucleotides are TGCAGTGCCCGGACAAGGCCCGACCGAAATCAGCCCCAGCATTTT. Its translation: CSARTRPDRNQPQHF.

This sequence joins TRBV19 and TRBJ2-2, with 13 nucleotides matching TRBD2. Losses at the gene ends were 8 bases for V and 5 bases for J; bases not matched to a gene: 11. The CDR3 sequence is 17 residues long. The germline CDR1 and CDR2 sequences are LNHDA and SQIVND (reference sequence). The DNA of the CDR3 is TGTGCCAGTTACGGACTAGCGGGAGTACACAGTACCGGGGAGCTGTTTTTT. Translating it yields CASYGLAGVHSTGELFF.

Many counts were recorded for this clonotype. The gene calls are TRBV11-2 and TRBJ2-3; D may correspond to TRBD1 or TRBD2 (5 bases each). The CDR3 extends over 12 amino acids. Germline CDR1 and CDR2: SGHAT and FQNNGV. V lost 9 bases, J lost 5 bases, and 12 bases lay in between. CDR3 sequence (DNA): TGTGCCAGTTCAGGGAGCCAAGATACGCAGTATTTT. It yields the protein CASSGSQDTQYF.

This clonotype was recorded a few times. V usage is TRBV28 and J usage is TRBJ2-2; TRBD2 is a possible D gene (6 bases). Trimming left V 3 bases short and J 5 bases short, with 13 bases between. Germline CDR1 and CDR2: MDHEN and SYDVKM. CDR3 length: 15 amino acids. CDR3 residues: CASSLRDGITGELFF. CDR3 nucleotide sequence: TGTGCCAGCAGTTTGCGGGACGGCATAACCGGGGAGCTGTTTTTT.

The CDR3 DNA reads as TGTGCCAGCAGCTTTTCTGCCCTCACTAGCGGAGAATCCTACAATGAGCAGTTCTTC. Residues: CASSFSALTSGESYNEQFF. J is TRBJ2-1 and V is TRBV7-9; TRBD2 aligns across 8 bases. Germline lookup yields CDR1 SEHNR and CDR2 FQNEAQ (reference sequence). The CDR3 is 19 residues long. Germline trimming cut 3 bases from V and 1 base from J; bases unmatched to any gene: 14.

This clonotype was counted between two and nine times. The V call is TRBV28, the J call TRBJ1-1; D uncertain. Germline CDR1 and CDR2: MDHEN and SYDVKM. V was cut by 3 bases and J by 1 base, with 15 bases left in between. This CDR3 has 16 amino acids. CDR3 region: CASSFPESMRNTEAFF. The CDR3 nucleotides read TGTGCCAGCAGTTTTCCCGAAAGCATGAGGAACACTGAAGCTTTCTTT.

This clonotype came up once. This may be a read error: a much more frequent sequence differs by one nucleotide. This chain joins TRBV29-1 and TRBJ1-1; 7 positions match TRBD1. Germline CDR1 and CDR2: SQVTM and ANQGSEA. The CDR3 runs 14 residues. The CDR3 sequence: CTVDLRGMNTEAFF. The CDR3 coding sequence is TGCACCGTTGATCTCAGGGGGATGAACACTGAAGCTTTCTTT.